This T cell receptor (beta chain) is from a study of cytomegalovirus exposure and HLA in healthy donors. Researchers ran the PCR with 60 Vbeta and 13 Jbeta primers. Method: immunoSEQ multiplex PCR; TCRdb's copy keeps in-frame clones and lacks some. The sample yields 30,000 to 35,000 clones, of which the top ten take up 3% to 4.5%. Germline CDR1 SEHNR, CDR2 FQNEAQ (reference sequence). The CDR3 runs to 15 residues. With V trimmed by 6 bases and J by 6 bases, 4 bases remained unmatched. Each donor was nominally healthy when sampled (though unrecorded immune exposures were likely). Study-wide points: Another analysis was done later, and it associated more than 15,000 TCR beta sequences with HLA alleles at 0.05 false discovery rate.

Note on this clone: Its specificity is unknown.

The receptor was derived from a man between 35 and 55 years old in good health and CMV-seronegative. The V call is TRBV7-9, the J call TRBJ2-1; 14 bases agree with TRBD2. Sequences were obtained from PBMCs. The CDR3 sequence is CASSYGTSGSNEQFF. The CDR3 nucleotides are TGTGCCAGCAGTTATGGGACTAGCGGGAGCAATGAGCAGTTCTTC.